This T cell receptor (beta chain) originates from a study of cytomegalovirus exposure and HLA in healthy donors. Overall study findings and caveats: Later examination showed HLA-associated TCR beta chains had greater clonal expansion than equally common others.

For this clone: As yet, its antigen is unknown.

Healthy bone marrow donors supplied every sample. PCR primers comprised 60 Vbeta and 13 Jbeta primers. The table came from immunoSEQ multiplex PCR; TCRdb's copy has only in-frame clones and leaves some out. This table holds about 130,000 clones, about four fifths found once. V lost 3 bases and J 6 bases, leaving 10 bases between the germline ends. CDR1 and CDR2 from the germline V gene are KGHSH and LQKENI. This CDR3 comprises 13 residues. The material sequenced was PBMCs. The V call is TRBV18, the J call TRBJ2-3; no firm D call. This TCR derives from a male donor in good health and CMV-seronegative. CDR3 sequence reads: CASSPPTRDTQYF. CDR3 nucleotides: TGTGCCAGCTCACCTCCCACCAGGGATACGCAGTATTTT.